This T cell receptor (beta chain) emerged from a study of T cells in Graves' hyperthyroidism and ophthalmopathy. Authors of the study amplified TCR beta CDR3 regions from RNA transcripts. First-round RT-PCR targeting the TCR CDR3 was performed with the HTBI primer set. From the multiplex PCR reads, TCRdb called clonotypes with MiXCR, one entry per CDR3 protein. Counted here are 350,000 to 400,000 distinct CDR3 sequences, 15% to 20% occurring once; the ten biggest clones make up 3.5% to 4%. Study-wide findings and caveats: Ophthalmopathy and stable hyperthyroidism were separated by a 13 V-J model. Most thyroid clonotypes that were expanded above 0.001 also turned up in blood.

This clonotype was found many times. Its matching antigen is unknown. Over 18 months, lack of ophthalmopathy progression marked Graves' hyperthyroidism as stable. This TCR was recovered from a woman aged 18-30 years with Graves' hyperthyroidism. The sequenced material came from blood.

The CDR3 region is CATTISYEQYF. The CDR3 coding sequence is TGTGCCACCACCATATCCTACGAGCAGTACTTC. The V and J genes are TRBV6-1 and TRBJ2-7; D unresolved. The CDR3 is 11 amino acids. The germline V gene has CDR1 MNHNS and CDR2 SASEGT. Trimming pared 10 bases from V and 1 base from J, leaving 8 bases between.